The rows below give T cell receptor beta chains drawn from one sample of a study of Ad26.COV2.S vaccination and SARS-CoV-2 variants. Generated by immunoSEQ multiplex PCR, the TCRdb table keeps only in-frame clones and is missing some. Of more than 300,000 clones listed, more than 85% are singletons. Source: peripheral blood, taken in a trial of Ad26.COV2.S vaccine versus placebo. Receptor source: a person aged 18-60 years who received the Ad26.COV2.S COVID-19 vaccine or a placebo. Each CDR3 is given with its conserved first and last residue.

>TRBV5-1|TRBJ1-4
CASRPGPGAEKLFF
>TRBV5-1|TRBJ2-1
CASSWTGSYNEQFF
>TRBV30|TRBJ1-2
CAWSRVGGYTF
>TRBV7-2|TRBJ2-3
CASSLDISRPADTQYF
>TRBV2|TRBJ2-2
CASRSTGDGELFF
>TRBV2|TRBJ1-5
CASSDPTGDPSNQPQHF
>TRBV29-1|TRBJ1-1
CSVTVGGGTEAFF
>TRBV27|TRBJ1-2
CASSFSPGGYGYTF
>TRBV5-1|TRBJ2-7
CASSPRTGTYEQYF
>TRBV7-2|TRBJ2-7
CASSYSGARTYEQYF
>TRBV3-1/TRBV3-2|TRBJ1-2
CASSQAYVQGDYGYTF
>TRBV5-5|TRBJ2-5
CASSSGLAGVETQYF
>TRBV16|TRBJ1-5
CASSQFKAFDQPQHF
>TRBV9|TRBJ1-5
CASSVGDSPYQPQHF
>TRBV27|TRBJ2-2
CASSLRPNTGELFF
>TRBV3-1/TRBV3-2|TRBJ2-4
CASSPQRGKNIQYF
>TRBV5-1|TRBJ2-7
CASSKDTYEQYF
>TRBV29-1|TRBJ1-1
CSLTQGGGTEAFF
>TRBV28|TRBJ2-7
CASSFVGTFYEQYF
>TRBV7-2|TRBJ1-3
CASSLWGYPGNTIYF
>TRBV12-3/TRBV12-4|TRBJ1-2
CASSFGSLYGYTF
>TRBV19|TRBJ1-4
CASKFREVNEKLFF
>TRBV5-1|TRBJ1-2
CASSLEGSDGYTF
>TRBV4-3|TRBJ2-1
CASSQDPGLATDDEQFF
>TRBV6-2/TRBV6-3|TRBJ1-5
CASSTGQGGNQPQHF
>TRBV10-3|TRBJ2-1
CAIQDRSNNEQFF
>TRBV11-2|TRBJ1-4
CASSSFPDRHLKEKLFF
>TRBV7-2|TRBJ2-5
CASSRDREETQYF
>TRBV15|TRBJ1-3
CATSRDALSGNTIYF
>TRBV28|TRBJ1-2
CASMEQGYGYTF
>TRBV27|TRBJ2-1
CASSFSSNEQFF
>TRBV10-3|TRBJ2-3
CAISGQGPDTQYF
>TRBV5-4|TRBJ2-5
CASSLLGVETQYF